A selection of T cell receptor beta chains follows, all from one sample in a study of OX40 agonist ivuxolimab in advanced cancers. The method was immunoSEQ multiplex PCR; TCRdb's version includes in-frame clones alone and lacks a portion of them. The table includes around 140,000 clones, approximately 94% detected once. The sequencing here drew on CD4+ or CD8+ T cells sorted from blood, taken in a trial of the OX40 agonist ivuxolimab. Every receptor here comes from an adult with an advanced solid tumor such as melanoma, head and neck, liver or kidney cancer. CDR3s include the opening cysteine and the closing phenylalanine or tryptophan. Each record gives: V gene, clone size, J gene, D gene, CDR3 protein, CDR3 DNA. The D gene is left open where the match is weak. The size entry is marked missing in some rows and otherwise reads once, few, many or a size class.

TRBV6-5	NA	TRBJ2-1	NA	CASSSTSSIGGNEQFF	TGTGCCAGCAGTTCCACATCCAGTATAGGGGGCAATGAGCAGTTCTTC
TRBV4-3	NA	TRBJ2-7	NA	CASSQDTRAGYEQYF	TGCGCCAGCAGCCAAGATACGAGGGCAGGCTACGAGCAGTACTTC
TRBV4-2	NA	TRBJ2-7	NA	CASSSTGQNYEQYF	TGTGCCAGCAGCTCGACGGGACAAAACTACGAGCAGTACTTC
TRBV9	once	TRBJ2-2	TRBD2	CASSSSGRVTNTGELFF	TGTGCCAGCAGCTCTAGCGGGAGGGTAACGAACACCGGGGAGCTGTTTTTT
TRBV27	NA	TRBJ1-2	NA	CASRGGYTF	TGTGCCAGCAGGGGTGGCTACACCTTC
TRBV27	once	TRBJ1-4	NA	CASSLSGLGREKLFF	TGTGCCAGCAGTTTATCTGGGTTGGGGCGGGAAAAACTGTTTTTT
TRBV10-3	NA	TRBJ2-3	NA	CATKGESTDTQYF	TGTGCCACCAAGGGGGAAAGCACAGATACGCAGTATTTT
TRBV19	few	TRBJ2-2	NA	CASSISGGKPRELFF	TGTGCCAGTAGTATATCAGGGGGGAAACCCCGGGAGCTGTTTTTT
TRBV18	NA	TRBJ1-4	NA	CASSPPGATNEKLFF	TGTGCCAGCTCACCACCGGGGGCAACTAATGAAAAACTGTTTTTT
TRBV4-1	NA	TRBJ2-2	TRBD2	CASSLAGGHTGELFF	TGCGCCAGCAGCCTAGCGGGAGGGCACACCGGGGAGCTGTTTTTT
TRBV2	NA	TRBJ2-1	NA	CASTPQGISYNEQFF	TGTGCCAGCACCCCACAGGGAATCTCCTACAATGAGCAGTTCTTC
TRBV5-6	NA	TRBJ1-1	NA	CASSLGFMNTEAFF	TGTGCCAGCAGCTTGGGGTTCATGAACACTGAAGCTTTCTTT
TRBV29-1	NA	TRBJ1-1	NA	CSVEVYLNTEAFF	TGCAGCGTTGAAGTCTATCTGAACACTGAAGCTTTCTTT
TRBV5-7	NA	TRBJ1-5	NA	CASSLGPGAPDQPQHF	TGTGCCAGCAGCTTGGGGCCGGGTGCTCCCGATCAGCCCCAGCATTTT
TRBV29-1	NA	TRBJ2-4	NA	CSVEGRAGKNIQYF	TGCAGCGTTGAAGGGCGGGCAGGAAAAAACATTCAGTACTTC
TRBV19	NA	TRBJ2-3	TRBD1	CASSSMTGVSGYF	TGTGCCAGTAGCTCGATGACAGGGGTCAGCGGGTATTTT
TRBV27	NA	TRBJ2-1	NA	CASKGVNEQFF	TGTGCCAGCAAGGGGGTCAATGAGCAGTTCTTC
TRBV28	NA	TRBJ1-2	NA	CASSFRSRAPGYGYTF	TGTGCCAGCAGTTTTAGGAGTCGGGCACCGGGCTATGGCTACACCTTC
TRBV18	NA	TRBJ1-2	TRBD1	CASSGGTGDYGYTF	TGTGCCAGCTCAGGGGGGACAGGGGACTATGGCTACACCTTC
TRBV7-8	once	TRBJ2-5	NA	CASSLGPGVGETQYF	TGTGCCAGCAGCTTAGGCCCGGGAGTAGGAGAGACCCAGTACTTC
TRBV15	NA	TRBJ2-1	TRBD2	CATSRAGAGLGFNEQFF	TGTGCCACCAGCAGAGCAGGTGCGGGACTAGGTTTCAATGAGCAGTTCTTC
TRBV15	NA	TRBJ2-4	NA	CATSSRQSLAKNIQYF	TGTGCCACCAGCAGCAGACAGTCTCTAGCCAAAAACATTCAGTACTTC
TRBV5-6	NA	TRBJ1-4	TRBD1	CASSLRTGWEKLFF	TGTGCCAGCAGCTTGAGGACAGGGTGGGAAAAACTGTTTTTT
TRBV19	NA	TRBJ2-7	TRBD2	CASSITSGRLDEQYF	TGTGCCAGTAGTATAACTAGCGGGAGACTCGACGAGCAGTACTTC
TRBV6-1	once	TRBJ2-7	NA	CASSEALGRSYEQYF	TGTGCCAGCAGTGAAGCGTTGGGCCGCTCCTACGAGCAGTACTTC
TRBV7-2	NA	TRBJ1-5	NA	CASSLRGDQPQHF	TGTGCCAGCAGCTTACGGGGGGATCAGCCCCAGCATTTT
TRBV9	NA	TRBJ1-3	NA	CASSGTLLGGQSGNTIYF	TGTGCCAGCAGCGGCACATTGCTGGGGGGGCAATCTGGAAACACCATATATTTT
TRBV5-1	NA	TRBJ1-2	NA	CASSNDGDYGYTF	TGCGCCAGCAGCAACGACGGAGATTATGGCTACACCTTC
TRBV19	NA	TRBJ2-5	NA	CASSIHGIQETQYF	TGTGCCAGTAGTATACACGGGATACAAGAGACCCAGTACTTC
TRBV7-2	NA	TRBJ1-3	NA	CASSPSFGNTIYF	TGTGCCAGCAGCCCCTCCTTTGGAAACACCATATATTTT
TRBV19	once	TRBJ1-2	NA	CASNVPGSPLHGYTF	TGTGCCAGTAATGTCCCGGGTTCCCCTCTGCATGGCTACACCTTC
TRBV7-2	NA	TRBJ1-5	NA	CASSQQGGGQPQHF	TGTGCCAGCTCCCAACAAGGAGGAGGACAGCCCCAGCATTTT
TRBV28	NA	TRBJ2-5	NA	CASRGQETQYF	TGTGCCAGCAGGGGCCAAGAGACCCAGTACTTC
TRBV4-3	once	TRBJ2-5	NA	CASSPDGPYQETQYF	TGCGCCAGCAGCCCCGACGGACCGTACCAAGAGACCCAGTACTTC
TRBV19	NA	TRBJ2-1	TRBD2	CASNRLAGSYNEQFF	TGTGCCAGTAACCGGCTAGCGGGGTCCTACAATGAGCAGTTCTTC
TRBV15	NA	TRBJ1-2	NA	CATSRDRGDYTF	TGTGCCACCAGCAGAGATAGGGGGGACTACACCTTC
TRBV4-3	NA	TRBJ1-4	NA	CASSQDGTPKGINEKLFF	TGCGCCAGCAGCCAAGATGGGACCCCCAAAGGGATTAATGAAAAACTGTTTTTT
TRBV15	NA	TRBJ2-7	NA	CATSRDFLRVGALYEQYF	TGTGCCACCAGCAGAGACTTCCTCCGGGTAGGGGCCCTCTACGAGCAGTACTTC
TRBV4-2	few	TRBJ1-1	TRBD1	CASSRTGSTEAFF	TGTGCCAGCAGCCGGACAGGGAGTACTGAAGCTTTCTTT
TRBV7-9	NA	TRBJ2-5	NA	CASSPQPDNRQETQYF	TGTGCCAGCAGCCCCCAACCCGACAACCGCCAGGAGACCCAGTACTTC
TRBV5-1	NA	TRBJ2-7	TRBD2	CASTTSGTSEQYF	TGCGCCAGTACGACTAGCGGGACATCCGAGCAGTACTTC
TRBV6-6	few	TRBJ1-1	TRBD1	CASRDREAFF	TGTGCCAGCAGGGACAGGGAGGCTTTCTTT
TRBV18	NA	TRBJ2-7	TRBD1	CASSSDRGRLYEQYF	TGTGCCAGCTCATCGGACAGGGGGAGGTTATACGAGCAGTACTTC
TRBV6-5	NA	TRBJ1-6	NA	CASSYSTEYSTLHF	TGTGCCAGCAGTTACTCGACAGAATATTCGACCCTCCACTTT
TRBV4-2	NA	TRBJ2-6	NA	CASKNILARAGANVLTF	TGTGCCAGCAAGAATATCCTCGCGAGGGCTGGGGCCAACGTCCTGACTTTC
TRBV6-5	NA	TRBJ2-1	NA	CASNWRSSYNEQFF	TGTGCCAGCAACTGGAGGAGCTCCTACAATGAGCAGTTCTTC
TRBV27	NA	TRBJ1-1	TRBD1	CASSLDRVSHKNTEAFF	TGTGCCAGCAGTTTAGACAGGGTATCCCACAAAAACACTGAAGCTTTCTTT
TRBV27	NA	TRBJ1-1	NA	CASIGGWGAFF	TGTGCCAGCATTGGGGGATGGGGAGCTTTCTTT
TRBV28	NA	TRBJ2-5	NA	CASSLREQYF	TGTGCCAGCAGTCTCCGGGAGCAGTACTTC
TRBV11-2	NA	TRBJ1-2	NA	CASIPGPGGNYGYTF	TGTGCCAGCATCCCGGGTCCCGGCGGGAACTATGGCTACACCTTC
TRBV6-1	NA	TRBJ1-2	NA	CASRIDSSYGYTF	TGTGCCAGCAGGATAGACAGCTCCTATGGCTACACCTTC
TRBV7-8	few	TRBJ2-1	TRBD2	CASSLGGTSGRVLNEQFF	TGTGCCAGCAGCTTGGGAGGGACTAGCGGGAGGGTGTTAAATGAGCAGTTCTTC
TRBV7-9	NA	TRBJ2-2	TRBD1	CASSLESTGASGELFF	TGTGCCAGCAGCCTAGAATCGACAGGGGCATCCGGGGAGCTGTTTTTT